Following are 17 T cell receptor beta chains from one sample sequenced in a study of CD8+ T cells in alopecia areata. Investigators isolated RNA and reverse transcribed it into cDNA to act as the sequencing template. Clones were sequenced by immunoSEQ multiplex PCR, and TCRdb holds only the in-frame ones, with some missing. The sample holds 90,000 to 100,000 clones; roughly two fifths are singletons and the top ten take about 1.5%. The sample taken for sequencing was CD4+ T cells sorted from blood. These receptors came from a human donor with alopecia areata.

The rearrangement joins TRBV25-1 to TRBJ2-3; 10 nucleotides agree with TRBD2. The CDR3 has 17 amino acids. Per germline, CDR1 MGHDK and CDR2 SYGVNS. V lost 3 bases to trimming and J lost 5 bases; unmatched junction nucleotides: 11. CDR3 loop: CASSDRASGGLVDTQYF. Here the CDR3 DNA reads TGTGCCAGCAGTGATAGGGCTAGCGGGGGACTAGTAGATACGCAGTATTTT.

The chain joins TRBV6-6 to TRBJ2-2; D unclear. Germline V lookup: CDR1 MNHNY, CDR2 SVGAGI (reference sequence). V lost 4 bases and J lost 6, with 6 bases in between. The CDR3 contains 12 residues. The CDR3 nucleotides read TGTGCCAGCAGTTCCTTTCCCGGGGAGCTGTTTTTT. It specifies CASSSFPGELFF.

CDR3 nucleotides: TGTGCCAGCAGCTTAGTGGGGGCCACGGATGAGCAGTACTTC. Protein sequence: CASSLVGATDEQYF. The V and J genes are TRBV7-6 and TRBJ2-7; D might be TRBD1 (6 bases). V lost 1 base, J lost 7 bases, and 14 bases lay in between. There are 14 residues in the CDR3. The germline V gene encodes CDR1 SGHVS and CDR2 FNYEAQ. The variable domain in full, with the rest retrieved from reference TRBV7-6 and TRBJ2-7, is GAGVSQSPRYKVTKRGQDVALRCDPISGHVSLYWYRQALGQGPEFLTYFNYEAQQDKSGLPNDRFSAERPEGSISTLTIQRTEQRDSAMYRCASSLVGATDEQYFGPGTRLTVT.

The rearrangement links TRBV30 to TRBJ1-3; no reliable D call. The CDR3 runs 14 residues. Per the germline V gene, CDR1 is GTSNPN and CDR2 is SVGIG (reference sequence). The V end lost 0 bases, the J end lost 4 bases, and 10 bases lay between the germline ends. The DNA for the CDR3 is TGTGCCTGGAGTGTAGGGAGCGAAGGAAACACCATATATTTT. It translates to CAWSVGSEGNTIYF.

V usage is TRBV23-1 and J usage is TRBJ1-2; D remains ambiguous. TRBV23-1 is treated as an ORF (open reading frame) with a function not yet certain. With 0 bases removed from V and 3 bases from J, the gap between germline ends came to 8 bases. This CDR3 region has 14 residues. CDR3 in DNA: TGCGCCAGCAGTCAATCGGCGCCAGACTATGGCTACACCTTC. Protein sequence: CASSQSAPDYGYTF.

The chain couples TRBV7-9 to TRBJ1-1, with 8 bases fitting TRBD1. CDR1 is SEHNR and CDR2 is FQNEAQ in the germline V gene (reference sequence). V gave up 9 bases and J gave up 3 bases; unmatched junction bases: 6. There are 13 residues in the CDR3. CDR3 sequence reads: CASDRGGDTEAFF. CDR3 DNA: TGTGCCAGTGACAGGGGTGGGGACACTGAAGCTTTCTTT.

The gene calls are TRBV4-2 and TRBJ1-5; TRBD1 aligns across 7 bases. CDR3 length: 17 residues. V gave up 1 base and J gave up 8 bases; unmatched junction bases: 14. CDR1 and CDR2 from the germline V gene are LGHNA and YNFKEQ. The CDR3 nucleotides are TGTGCCAGCAGCCAAGCCCAAGTCCAGGGGGGATCGGAGCCCCAGCATTTT. Protein: CASSQAQVQGGSEPQHF.

The DNA of the CDR3 is TGCGCCAGCAGCTTAGAGCGGGCTAGCACAGATACGCAGTATTTT. It codes for CASSLERASTDTQYF. The gene calls are TRBV5-1 and TRBJ2-3; D perhaps matches TRBD2 (6 bases). The CDR3 totals 15 residues. Per germline, CDR1 SGHRS and CDR2 YFSETQ. Trimming took off 2 bases at V and 0 bases at J, with 10 bases between the two ends.

The CDR3 is CATSRARQGRYQETQYF. CDR3 nucleotide sequence: TGTGCCACCAGCAGAGCCCGACAGGGAAGGTACCAAGAGACCCAGTACTTC. The chain is built from TRBV15 and TRBJ2-5; 7 nucleotides line up with TRBD1. Germline V gene data show CDR1 as LNHNV and CDR2 as YYDKDF (reference sequence). The V gene end was trimmed by 1 base and the J gene end by 0 bases; junction bases not matched to a gene: 8. CDR3 length: 17 residues. Based on the CDR3 plus reference TRBV15 and TRBJ2-5, the full variable domain is DAMVIQNPRYQVTQFGKPVTLSCSQTLNHNVMYWYQQKSSQAPKLLFHYYDKDFNNEADTPDNFQSRRPNTSFCFLDIRSPGLGDTAMYLCATSRARQGRYQETQYFGPGTRLLVL.

The chain carries TRBV7-8 and TRBJ1-4; weak D call: TRBD1 (5 bases). The germline gives CDR1 SGHVS, CDR2 FQNEAQ. The CDR3 is 15 amino acids. Trimming removed 5 bases at V and 0 bases at J, with 10 bases between. The DNA of the CDR3 is TGTGCCAGCAGCCCGACAGTCGCAACTAATGAAAAACTGTTTTTT. It translates to CASSPTVATNEKLFF.

V is TRBV30 and J is TRBJ1-5; a possible D gene is TRBD1 (5 bases). Germline CDR1 reads GTSNPN; CDR2 reads SVGIG (reference sequence). The CDR3 is made up of 18 amino acids. Between the trimmed V and J ends, which lost 3 bases and 6 bases, there was a span of 27 bases. CDR3 residues: CAWSNPGTIRFGGQPQHF. The CDR3 DNA reads as TGTGCCTGGAGCAACCCCGGGACTATCCGATTTGGAGGTCAGCCCCAGCATTTT.

This clone was counted between two and nine times. The V gene is TRBV15, the J gene TRBJ1-2; possibly TRBD1 for D (6 bases). V lost 4 bases and J 7 bases, leaving 19 bases between the germline ends. CDR1 is LNHNV, CDR2 YYDKDF, per germline (reference sequence). This CDR3 region has 15 residues. The chain's CDR3 is CATSIGTPIRGGYTF. As DNA, the CDR3 is TGTGCCACCAGCATCGGGACACCGATAAGGGGTGGCTACACCTTC. Drawing the rest from reference TRBV15 and TRBJ1-2, the complete variable domain is DAMVIQNPRYQVTQFGKPVTLSCSQTLNHNVMYWYQQKSSQAPKLLFHYYDKDFNNEADTPDNFQSRRPNTSFCFLDIRSPGLGDTAMYLCATSIGTPIRGGYTFGSGTRLTVV.

A few counts support this clone. The chain couples TRBV7-2 to TRBJ1-6; D unclear. The CDR3 runs to 14 residues. V shed 1 base and J shed 13 bases, with 14 bases lying between them. Germline CDR1 reads SGHTA; CDR2 reads FQGNSA. In DNA, the CDR3 is TGTGCCAGCAGCTTAGGAGTCGGCAGCGGGCCCCTCCACTTT. Its translation: CASSLGVGSGPLHF.

This clone was seen only a few times. V gene TRBV7-2 combines with J gene TRBJ2-6; D is uncertain. Germline CDR1 and CDR2: SGHTA and FQGNSA. CDR3 length: 13 residues. V lost 5 bases to trimming and J lost 2 bases, with 4 bases between them. DNA for the CDR3: TGTGCCAGCAGCCCGCCTGGGGCCAACGTCCTGACTTTC. The encoded protein is CASSPPGANVLTF.

This clone has more than one count but fewer than ten. The chain links TRBV11-2 to TRBJ2-3, with D perhaps given as TRBD1 or TRBD2 (5 bases each). Per the germline V gene, CDR1 is SGHAT and CDR2 is FQNNGV. The CDR3 is 15 residues long. Trimming left V 1 base short and J 10 bases short, with 18 bases between. The CDR3 sequence: CASSLAQTGPSPQYF. The CDR3 DNA reads TGTGCCAGCAGCTTAGCCCAAACGGGACCGAGTCCGCAGTATTTT.

This clone came up a few times. The chain has TRBV13 and TRBJ2-1; D may match TRBD1 or TRBD2 (5 bases each). CDR3 length equals 13 residues. Germline CDR1 PRHDT, CDR2 FYEKMQ (reference sequence). V was cut by 6 bases and J by 12 bases, with 18 bases left in between. CDR3 region: CASSRGPPGAQFF. The DNA for the CDR3 is TGTGCCAGCAGTAGGGGTCCCCCCGGGGCGCAGTTCTTC. The entire variable domain, with the rest obtained from reference TRBV13 and TRBJ2-1, is as follows: AAGVIQSPRHLIKEKRETATLKCYPIPRHDTVYWYQQGPGQDPQFLISFYEKMQSDKGSIPDRFSAQQFSDYHSELNMSSLELGDSALYFCASSRGPPGAQFFGPGTRLTVL.

This clone has a handful of counts. V usage is TRBV5-1 and J usage is TRBJ2-7; D possibly corresponds to TRBD2 (6 bases). The CDR3 extends over 14 amino acids. CDR1 SGHRS and CDR2 YFSETQ come from the germline V gene. Trimming stripped 7 bases from V and 5 bases from J, with 19 bases between. The chain's CDR3 is CASHPGGGSDEQYF. The CDR3, as DNA: TGCGCCAGCCACCCCGGCGGAGGGAGCGACGAGCAGTACTTC.